A selection of T cell receptor beta chains follows, all from one sample in a study of CD8 T cell repertoires and HIV-1 epitope variants. Measured with immunoSEQ multiplex PCR; TCRdb has only the in-frame clones, and not every one. This table holds about 4,900 clones, 66% found once. These receptors are not linked to any known antigen. Sequencing used cultured CD8+ T cells derived from PBMCs. The receptors come from a male donor with HIV. Each CDR3 is given with its conserved first and last residue. D genes are given only for firm matches. For some rows the clone size is stated as once, few or many, or as a class when expanded; others skip it.

size,J,V,D,DNA,CDR3
once,TRBJ2-4,TRBV27,TRBD1,TGTGCCAGCAGTCCCCTGGACAGGGCCGGTAACATTCAGTACTTC,CASSPLDRAGNIQYF
few,TRBJ2-1,TRBV5-4,.,TGTGCCAGCAGCTTGGTGGCCGGGGCCCATGAGCAGTTCTTC,CASSLVAGAHEQFF
.,TRBJ1-5,TRBV7-9,.,TGTGCCAGCAGCTTAGAGAATCAGCCCCAGCATTTT,CASSLENQPQHF
.,TRBJ2-3,TRBV19,TRBD1,TGTGCCACATTACAGGGGTTGGCGCAGTATTTT,CATLQGLAQYF
.,TRBJ1-2,TRBV5-1,TRBD1,TGCGCCAGCAGCTCGGTTCAGGGGGATGGCTACACCTTC,CASSSVQGDGYTF
.,TRBJ1-4,TRBV7-9,TRBD1,TGTGCCAGCAGCCCCTCGGACAGGGGACTTCTTGAAAAACTGTTTTTT,CASSPSDRGLLEKLFF
.,TRBJ2-1,TRBV19,TRBD2,TGTGCCAGTAGTATGGGCGGGAGGGCCGTGTACAATGAGCAGTTCTTC,CASSMGGRAVYNEQFF
medium-sized,TRBJ1-5,TRBV6-5,.,TGTGCCAGCAGTGGGGGGCAGGGGATACATCAGCCCCAGCATTTT,CASSGGQGIHQPQHF
.,TRBJ1-4,TRBV7-9,.,TGTGCCAGCACCAATCTGCGGGACCAGAATGAAAAACTGTTTTTT,CASTNLRDQNEKLFF
.,TRBJ1-1,TRBV5-8,.,TGTGCCAGCAGCCTGACCGTATTGGGTTCAGGTGAAGCTTTCTTT,CASSLTVLGSGEAFF
.,TRBJ2-7,TRBV28,.,TGTGCCAGCGCCCCGGGTAGGGTGGTCCCCGAGCAGTACTTC,CASAPGRVVPEQYF
.,TRBJ2-1,TRBV27,TRBD2,TGTGCCAGCAGTCCCGGGACTAGCGGATCTAATGAGCAGTTCTTC,CASSPGTSGSNEQFF
.,TRBJ1-1,TRBV19,TRBD1,TGTGCCAGTAGTGTCGGGACAGTAGAAGCTTTCTTT,CASSVGTVEAFF
.,TRBJ2-5,TRBV28,TRBD2,TGTGCCAGCAGGAGACTAGCGGACCTCCAAGAGACCCAGTACTTC,CASRRLADLQETQYF
.,TRBJ2-1,TRBV13,TRBD2,TGTGCCAGCAGCTCCACTAGCGACTACAATGAGCAGTTCTTC,CASSSTSDYNEQFF
.,TRBJ1-2,TRBV11-2,.,TGTGCCAGCAGTTTGGACCCCTTAGGTATCTATGGCTACACCTTC,CASSLDPLGIYGYTF
.,TRBJ2-1,TRBV27,TRBD2,TGTGCCAGCAACCCCGGCGGGGGGGCCTACAATGAGCAGTTCTTC,CASNPGGGAYNEQFF
.,TRBJ1-5,TRBV28,.,TGTGCCAGCAGTTTACCCGGGGCAGGCTTTAACAATCAGCCCCAGCATTTT,CASSLPGAGFNNQPQHF
.,TRBJ1-1,TRBV7-5,.,TGTGCCAGAAGCTTAGCGTGGTCGGACCCCATCCCACAGGGGTCGCATGCTTTCTTT,CARSLAWSDPIPQGSHAFF
once,TRBJ1-1,TRBV5-4,.,TGTGCCAGCACCTCCGGGTACATGAACACTGAAGCTTTCTTT,CASTSGYMNTEAFF
few,TRBJ2-7,TRBV4-2,.,TGTGCCAGCAGCCAAGAAGGGACGGGGCCCTACGAGCAGTACTTC,CASSQEGTGPYEQYF
.,TRBJ1-1,TRBV5-6,.,TGTGCCAGCAGCCCAAGGGCGGGCGTTGACGCTTTCTTT,CASSPRAGVDAFF
.,TRBJ1-4,TRBV19,.,TGTGCCAGTAGTGCGCCCCGGGACTGGGATGAAAAACTGTTTTTT,CASSAPRDWDEKLFF
.,TRBJ2-3,TRBV2,.,TGTGCCAGCAGTGAACTTCGGCAGGAGACAGATACGCAGTATTTT,CASSELRQETDTQYF
few,TRBJ2-2,TRBV27,TRBD2,TGTGCCAGCAGTCGGAGGCCCTCGGCGGGAGGTGACACCGGGGAGCTGTTTTTT,CASSRRPSAGGDTGELFF
.,TRBJ1-4,TRBV28,.,TGTGCCAGCAGTTTACCCACAGGGGAAAAACTGTTTTTT,CASSLPTGEKLFF
.,TRBJ2-5,TRBV5-6,.,TGTGCCAGCAGCTTGGGGGCCCAAGAGACCCAGTACTTC,CASSLGAQETQYF
.,TRBJ2-7,TRBV5-6,.,TGTGCCAGCAGCTTGGGACAGTACCTTCGTGAGCAGTACTTC,CASSLGQYLREQYF
.,TRBJ1-2,TRBV27,.,TGTGCCAGCAGTTTATACGGGACCGTCATCCATGGCTACACCTTC,CASSLYGTVIHGYTF
.,TRBJ2-1,TRBV10-3,.,TGTGCCACGGGCGAAAGTATCGGGGATGAGCAGTTCTTC,CATGESIGDEQFF
.,TRBJ2-7,TRBV28,TRBD1,TGTGCCAGCAGTTTCCGGGACAGCTACGAGCAGTACTTC,CASSFRDSYEQYF
.,TRBJ2-2,TRBV6-5,.,TGTGCCAGCAGTTATCAGGGGCGCACCGGGGAGCTGTTTTTT,CASSYQGRTGELFF
.,TRBJ2-2,TRBV7-6,.,TGTGCCAGCAGTAGATACGAGGGCACCGGGGAGCTGTTTTTT,CASSRYEGTGELFF
.,TRBJ2-7,TRBV28,TRBD2,TGTGCCAGCAGTTCCACCACGACTAGCGGGATTATGTACGAGCAGTACTTC,CASSSTTTSGIMYEQYF
.,TRBJ2-7,TRBV9,.,TGTGCCAGCAGCGAAGACAGCTCCTACGAGCAGTACTTC,CASSEDSSYEQYF
.,TRBJ2-3,TRBV11-2,TRBD2,TGTGCCAGCAGCCCCCGAGAAGCGGGAGAGACAGATACGCAGTATTTT,CASSPREAGETDTQYF
.,TRBJ2-7,TRBV4-2,.,TGTGCCAGCAGCCAAGATGTCCAGACCTACGAGCAGTACTTC,CASSQDVQTYEQYF
.,TRBJ1-1,TRBV27,.,TGTGCCAGCAGTTCCCTATTTACAGTAAACACTGAAGCTTTCTTT,CASSSLFTVNTEAFF
few,TRBJ1-1,TRBV19,.,TGTGCCAGTAGTGATTACGGGGCTCTGAACACTGAAGCTTTCTTT,CASSDYGALNTEAFF
.,TRBJ2-1,TRBV7-9,.,TGTGCCAGCAGCGAAACAGAAAGGCGGCATTATTTCTTC,CASSETERRHYFF
few,TRBJ2-7,TRBV12-5,.,TGTGCTAGTGGTTTAGATGGCAGCTACGAGCAGTACTTC,CASGLDGSYEQYF
.,TRBJ2-4,TRBV14,.,TGTGCCAGCAGCCCGGCCGTTGAACTAGCCAAAAACATTCAGTACTTC,CASSPAVELAKNIQYF
.,TRBJ2-7,TRBV27,.,TGTGCCAGCAGTTTAGGGGGGAGCTCCTACGAGCAGTACTTC,CASSLGGSSYEQYF
few,TRBJ2-7,TRBV11-2,.,TGTGCCAGCAGCTTAGAGGCCCGAGGCAACGAGCAGTACTTC,CASSLEARGNEQYF
once,TRBJ1-1,TRBV7-9,.,TGTGCCAGCAGCCAGAACCCCCAAGGGGATTGGGCTGAAGCTTTCTTT,CASSQNPQGDWAEAFF
.,TRBJ2-2,TRBV6-4,.,TGTGCCAGCAGTGTCGGGAGTTTTGGAACCGGGGAGCTGTTTTTT,CASSVGSFGTGELFF
.,TRBJ2-3,TRBV28,.,TGTGCCAGTACCTTAGGGTTAGGGGGGAGATTCTCGGATACGCAGTATTTT,CASTLGLGGRFSDTQYF
.,TRBJ1-1,TRBV30,.,TGTGCCTGGAGTGTAATGAACACTGAAGCTTTCTTT,CAWSVMNTEAFF
.,TRBJ1-6,TRBV4-3,.,TGCGCCAGCAGCCAAGAGTTGGAGGGACCTAATTCACCCCTCCACTTT,CASSQELEGPNSPLHF
.,TRBJ1-5,TRBV6-5,TRBD1,TGTGCCAGCAGCGGACAGGGGGCGAGTCAGCCCCAGCATTTT,CASSGQGASQPQHF
few,TRBJ1-2,TRBV4-1,.,TGCGCCAGCAGCCAAGATCCCGTCGAACTCGACTATGGCTACACCTTC,CASSQDPVELDYGYTF
.,TRBJ1-1,TRBV7-9,.,TGTGCCAGCAGCTTTGAAGGTGAAGCTTTCTTT,CASSFEGEAFF
few,TRBJ1-5,TRBV7-9,.,TGTGCCAGCAGCAAGACAGATAGCAATCAGCCCCAGCATTTT,CASSKTDSNQPQHF